This is a list of T cell receptor beta chains from one sample in a study of blood T cells in healthy people across ages. TCRdb analysed the 5' RACE reads with MiXCR anew, one entry per CDR3 protein. The repertoire holds over 1,500,000 distinct CDR3 sequences, with around half as singletons. Sequencing was carried out using blood. The receptors originated from a middle-aged woman in good health. The conserved cysteine and the conserved F or W are not part of the CDR3 here. Part of the rows lack a size; the others show once, few, many or a class for expanded clones.

>.|TRBV11-1|TRBJ1-1
ASSLGHGAEAF
>.|TRBV12-3/TRBV12-4|TRBJ2-1
ASGAPAEQF
>.|TRBV9|TRBJ2-1
ASSVAGGIYNEQF
>.|TRBV2|TRBJ2-3
ASNQEVDANTDTQY
>.|TRBV25-1|TRBJ1-1
ASSLDRDTTEAF
>.|TRBV12-3/TRBV12-4|TRBJ2-7
ASSLVINGPGNEQY
>many|TRBV5-1|TRBJ2-5
ASSLISQETQY
>.|TRBV7-2|TRBJ2-6
ASNLDGNGANVLT
>many|TRBV7-2|TRBJ2-1
ASSLDRGGNEQF
>once|TRBV7-2|TRBJ1-2
ASSLHARAGIDYT
>.|TRBV20-1|TRBJ2-4
SARGVRGNPYKQY
>.|TRBV28|TRBJ1-4
ASRKQGSNEKLF
>.|TRBV2|TRBJ2-7
ATLGDRVACEQY
>.|TRBV6-5|TRBJ2-5
VSSGEYQETQY
>few|TRBV20-1|.
SAREASGGAFETQY
>.|TRBV10-3|TRBJ2-2
AISAEGPNTGELF
>.|TRBV5-1|TRBJ2-5
ASSLTGAWGETQY
>once|TRBV6-1|TRBJ2-7
ASSEGPTGMYEQY
>few|TRBV27|TRBJ2-1
ASSRGQGKNEQF